This T cell receptor (beta chain) was retrieved from a study of shared clonotypes between healthy human individuals. General study points: About 4.5% of naive CD4 clonotypes were common to a handful of donors.

The table came from immunoSEQ multiplex PCR; TCRdb's copy has only in-frame clones and leaves some out. The sample records about 600,000 clones, more than 95% being singletons. CD45RA-negative memory and CD45RA+ naive subsets were split from the CD4+ cells. Remarks on this clone: Its target is not known.

Looked up from germline, CDR1 is KGHSH and CDR2 is LQKENI. The V end was cut by 2 bases, the J end by 3 bases, with 8 bases between. This CDR3 comprises 14 residues. The receptor was derived from a woman in her twenties or thirties in good health. Sequencing was performed on naive CD4+ T cells sorted from blood. Subset: CD45RA+ positively selected. The chain recombines TRBV18 with TRBJ1-5; D is possibly TRBD1 (6 bases). For the CDR3, the DNA is TGTGCCAGCTCACCAGGGGGCCCCAATCAGCCCCAGCATTTT. It is translated as CASSPGGPNQPQHF.